This record looks at one TCR beta chain sequence and its context. Its specificity is unknown. The V and J ends lost 5 bases and 0 bases respectively, with 14 bases between them. The CDR3 is 17 residues long. The germline gives CDR1 LGHNA, CDR2 YSLEER. The data were taken from a study of T cells after yellow fever vaccination. TCRdb processed the 5' RACE reads anew with MiXCR; each CDR3 protein has one entry. This sample carries 610,000 or so distinct CDR3 sequences, approximately 13% of them seen once, and the ten largest clones take about 16%. General study results and limits: Though it reached lower strength, the secondary response hit its peak faster, day 5 versus 15.

The sequence came from a man under 40 who received the YFV17D yellow fever vaccine. This chain uses TRBV4-3 with TRBJ2-6; D is unclear. Sequencing used PBMCs, obtained on the day of the yellow fever booster vaccination. The CDR3 DNA reads TGCGCCAGCAGCAAACGGACCACTTACTCTGGGGCCAACGTCCTGACTTTC. Its translation: CASSKRTTYSGANVLTF.